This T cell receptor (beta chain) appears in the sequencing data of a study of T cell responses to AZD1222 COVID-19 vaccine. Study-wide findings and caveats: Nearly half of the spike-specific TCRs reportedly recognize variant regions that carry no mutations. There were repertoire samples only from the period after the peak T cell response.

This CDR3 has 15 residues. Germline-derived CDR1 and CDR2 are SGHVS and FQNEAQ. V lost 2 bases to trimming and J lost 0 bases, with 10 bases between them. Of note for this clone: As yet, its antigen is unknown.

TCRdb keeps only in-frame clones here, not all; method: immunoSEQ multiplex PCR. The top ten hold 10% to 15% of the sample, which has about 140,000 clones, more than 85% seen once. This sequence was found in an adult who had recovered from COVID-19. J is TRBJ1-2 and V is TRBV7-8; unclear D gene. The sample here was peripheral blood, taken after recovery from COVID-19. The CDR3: CASSLTGPANYGYTF. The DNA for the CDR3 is TGTGCCAGCAGCTTAACGGGTCCAGCTAACTATGGCTACACCTTC. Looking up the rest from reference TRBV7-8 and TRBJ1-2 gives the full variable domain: GAGVSQSPRYKVAKRGQDVALRCDPISGHVSLFWYQQALGQGPEFLTYFQNEAQLDKSGLPSDRFFAERPEGSVSTLKIQRTQQEDSAVYLCASSLTGPANYGYTFGSGTRLTVV.